What follows describes a single T cell receptor (beta chain). The data derive from a study of blood T cell repertoires in COVID-19. Study overall: Researchers got acute and convalescent COVID-19 samples from the United States, Italy and Spain. PBMCs, B-cell-depleted T cells, or T cells provided the cDNA or gDNA that made up the material.

Germline V lookup: CDR1 SQVTM, CDR2 ANQGSEA. V lost 6 bases and J lost 8; bases outside the gene matches: 4. The CDR3 spans 14 residues. Source study methods: Amplification of reference gene primers provided the estimated nucleated cell counts. Profiling relied on immunoSEQ multiplex PCR, and the TCRdb table lists in-frame clones only, not all of them. D and trimming were read from the DNA, whereas the V and J calls and clone size are those reported in that table. Of over 100,000 clones in the sample, approximately 90% are singletons; the top ten hold approximately 4.5%. Sequenced sample: peripheral blood. The chain joins TRBV29-1 to TRBJ2-1; TRBD2 matches 16 bases. The TCR sequence derives from a man in his 60s with COVID-19, enrolled during active disease. The CDR3 spells CSVGTSGGAYEQFF. CDR3 nucleotides: TGCAGCGTCGGGACTAGCGGGGGGGCTTATGAGCAGTTCTTC.